Sequencing of this TCR beta chain was carried out in a study of T-cell memory formation after mild COVID-19. Study conclusions and caveats: Still unconfirmed is whether the second-wave clones peaking on day 37 recognized SARS-CoV-2. There was a balanced CD4/CD8 profile in clones contracting day 15 to 85, and later expanders leaned CD4+.

Using constant-segment primers, 5'RACE produced TCR alpha and TCR beta cDNA libraries carrying sample barcodes and UMIs. Each CDR3 protein gets one entry after TCRdb re-called the 5' RACE reads with MiXCR. The table records more than 100,000 distinct CDR3 sequences, about 18% of them present only once. The table lists this clonotype with a few counts. As yet, its antigen is unknown. Germline loops: CDR1 SGHRS, CDR2 YFSETQ. Trimming took 4 bases from V and 6 from J; bases not matched to a gene: 11. The CDR3 is 16 amino acids. The V call is TRBV5-1, the J call TRBJ2-3, with 10 bases matching TRBD2. This sequence originates from a man between 18 and 35 years old who had mild COVID-19 (a few samples of this study predate the infection). Cell type and time point are not known. Material for sequencing was PBMCs or a T cell subset sorted from them (not recorded which). CDR3 DNA: TGCGCCAGCAGCCAACCCCGAGCGGGGGGGCAGGATACGCAGTATTTT. It translates to CASSQPRAGGQDTQYF. Variable domain in full (rest from reference TRBV5-1 and TRBJ2-3): KAGVTQTPRYLIKTRGQQVTLSCSPISGHRSVSWYQQTPGQGLQFLFEYFSETQRNKGNFPGRFSGRQFSNSRSEMNVSTLELGDSALYLCASSQPRAGGQDTQYFGPGTRLTVL.